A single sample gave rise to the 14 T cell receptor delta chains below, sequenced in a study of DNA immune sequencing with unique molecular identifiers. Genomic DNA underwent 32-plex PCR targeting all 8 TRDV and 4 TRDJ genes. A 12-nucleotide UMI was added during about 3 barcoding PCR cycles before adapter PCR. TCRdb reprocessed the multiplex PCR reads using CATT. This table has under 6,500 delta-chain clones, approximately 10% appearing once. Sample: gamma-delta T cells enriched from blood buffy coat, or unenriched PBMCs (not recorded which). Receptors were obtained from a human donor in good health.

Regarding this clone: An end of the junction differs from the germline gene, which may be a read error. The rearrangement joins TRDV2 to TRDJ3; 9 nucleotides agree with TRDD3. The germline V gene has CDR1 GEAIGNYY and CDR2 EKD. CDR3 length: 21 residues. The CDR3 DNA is TGTGCTTGTGACTCCCTTCTACGTACTGGGGGACCCTCCTGGGACACCCGACAGATGTTTTTC. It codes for CACDSLLRTGGPSWDTRQMFF.

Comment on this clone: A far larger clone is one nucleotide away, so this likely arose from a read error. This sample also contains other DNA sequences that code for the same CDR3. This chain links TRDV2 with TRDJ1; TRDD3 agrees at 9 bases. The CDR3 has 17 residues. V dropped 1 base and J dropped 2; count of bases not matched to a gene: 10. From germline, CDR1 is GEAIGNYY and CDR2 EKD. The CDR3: CACDTLGDGKYTDKLIF. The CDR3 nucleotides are TGTGCCTGTGACACTCTGGGGGATGGAAAGTATACCGATAAACTCATCTTT.

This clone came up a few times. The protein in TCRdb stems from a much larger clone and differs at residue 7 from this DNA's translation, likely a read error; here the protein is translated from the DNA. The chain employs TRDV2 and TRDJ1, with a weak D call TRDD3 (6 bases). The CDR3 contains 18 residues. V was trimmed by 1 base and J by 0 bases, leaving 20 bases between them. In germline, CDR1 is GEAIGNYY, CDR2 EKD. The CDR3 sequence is CACDTVPRGSPYTDKLIF. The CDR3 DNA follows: TGTGCCTGTGACACTGTCCCACGGGGGAGCCCGTACACCGATAAACTCATCTTT.

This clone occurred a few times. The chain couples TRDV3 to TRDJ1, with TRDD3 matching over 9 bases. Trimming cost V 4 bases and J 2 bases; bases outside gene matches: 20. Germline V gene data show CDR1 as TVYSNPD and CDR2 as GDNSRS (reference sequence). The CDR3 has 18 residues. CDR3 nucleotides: TGTGCCTCCCGGCCTTCCTGCTTGGGGGATATACCTACCGATAAACTCATCTTT. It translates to CASRPSCLGDIPTDKLIF. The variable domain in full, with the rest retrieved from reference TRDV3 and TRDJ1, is CDKVTQSSPDQTVASGSEVVLLCTYDTVYSNPDLFWYRIRPDYSFQFVFYGDNSRSEGADFTQGRFSVKHILTQKAFHLVISPVRTEDSATYYCASRPSCLGDIPTDKLIFGKGTRVTVEP.

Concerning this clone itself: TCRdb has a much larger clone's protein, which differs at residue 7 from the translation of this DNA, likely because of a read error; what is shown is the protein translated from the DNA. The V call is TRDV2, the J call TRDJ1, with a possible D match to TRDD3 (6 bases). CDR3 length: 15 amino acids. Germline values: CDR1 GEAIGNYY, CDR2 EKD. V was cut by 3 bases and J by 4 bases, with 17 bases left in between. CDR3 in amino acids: CACDLLRDRGDKLIF. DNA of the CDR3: TGTGCCTGTGACCTACTGCGGGATAGGGGCGATAAACTCATCTTT.

The CDR3 nucleotides read TGTGCCTGTGCCCAACTGGGGGATACGCTTCTTACCACCGATAAACTCATCTTT. Residues: CACAQLGDTLLTTDKLIF. J is TRDJ1 and V is TRDV2, with 13 bases lining up with TRDD3. Germline CDR1 GEAIGNYY, CDR2 EKD. The junction had 12 bases not matched to a gene; V was cut back by 5 bases and J by 1 base. The CDR3 length is 18 residues.

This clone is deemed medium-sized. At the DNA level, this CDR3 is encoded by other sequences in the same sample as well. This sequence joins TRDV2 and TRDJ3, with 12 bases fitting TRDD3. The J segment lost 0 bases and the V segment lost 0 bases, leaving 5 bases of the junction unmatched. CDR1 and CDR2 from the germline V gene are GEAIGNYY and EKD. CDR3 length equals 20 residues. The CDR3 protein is CACDTVLGDTSSWDTRQMFF. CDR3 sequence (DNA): TGTGCCTGTGACACCGTACTGGGGGATACCAGCTCCTGGGACACCCGACAGATGTTTTTC.

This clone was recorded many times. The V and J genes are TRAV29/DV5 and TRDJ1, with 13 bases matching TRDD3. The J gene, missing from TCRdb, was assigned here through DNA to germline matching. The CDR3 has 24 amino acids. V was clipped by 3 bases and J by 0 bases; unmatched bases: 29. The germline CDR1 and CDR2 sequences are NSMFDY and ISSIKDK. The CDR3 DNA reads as TGTGCAGCAAATCGCCGACGCCCTACGGGTAAGAAGCTACTGGGGGATACGTACACCGATAAACTCATCTTT. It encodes CAANRRRPTGKKLLGDTYTDKLIF.

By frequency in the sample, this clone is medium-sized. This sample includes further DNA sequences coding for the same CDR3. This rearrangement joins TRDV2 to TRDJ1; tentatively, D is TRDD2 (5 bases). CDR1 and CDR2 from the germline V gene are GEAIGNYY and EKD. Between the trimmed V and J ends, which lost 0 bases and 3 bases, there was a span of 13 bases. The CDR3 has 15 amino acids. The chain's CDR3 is CACDTVASNPDKLIF. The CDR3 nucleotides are TGTGCCTGTGACACCGTAGCTTCCAACCCCGATAAACTCATCTTT.

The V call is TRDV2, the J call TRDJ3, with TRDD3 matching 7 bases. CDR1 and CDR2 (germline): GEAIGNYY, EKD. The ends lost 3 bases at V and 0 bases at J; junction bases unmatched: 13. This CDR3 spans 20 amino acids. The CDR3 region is CACDLLGTTNGSWDTRQMFF. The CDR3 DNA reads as TGTGCCTGTGACCTACTGGGGACCACGAACGGCTCCTGGGACACCCGACAGATGTTTTTC.

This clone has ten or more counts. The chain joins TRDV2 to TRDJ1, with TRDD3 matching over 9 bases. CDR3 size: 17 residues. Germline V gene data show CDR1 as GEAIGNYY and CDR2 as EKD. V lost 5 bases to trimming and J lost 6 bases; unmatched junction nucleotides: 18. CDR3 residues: CACVSTRTWGINNKLIF. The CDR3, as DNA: TGTGCCTGTGTTTCGACACGTACTTGGGGGATAAACAATAAACTCATCTTT.

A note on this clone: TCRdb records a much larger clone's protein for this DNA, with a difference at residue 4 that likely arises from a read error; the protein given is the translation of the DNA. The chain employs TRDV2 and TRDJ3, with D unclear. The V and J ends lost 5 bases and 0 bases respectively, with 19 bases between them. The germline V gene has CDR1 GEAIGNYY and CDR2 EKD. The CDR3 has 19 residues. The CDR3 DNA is TGTGCCTGTGGCCAAATCAAGGAGGAGCCCTCCTGGGACACCCGACAGATGTTTTTC. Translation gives CACGQIKEEPSWDTRQMFF.

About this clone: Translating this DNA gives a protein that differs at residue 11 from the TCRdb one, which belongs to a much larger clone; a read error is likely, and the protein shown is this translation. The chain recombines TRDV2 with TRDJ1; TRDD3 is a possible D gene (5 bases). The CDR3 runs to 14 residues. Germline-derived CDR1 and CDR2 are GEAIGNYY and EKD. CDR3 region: CACDTVGLVDNLIF. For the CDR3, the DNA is TGTGCCTGTGACACCGTGGGATTGGTCGATAATCTCATCTTT.

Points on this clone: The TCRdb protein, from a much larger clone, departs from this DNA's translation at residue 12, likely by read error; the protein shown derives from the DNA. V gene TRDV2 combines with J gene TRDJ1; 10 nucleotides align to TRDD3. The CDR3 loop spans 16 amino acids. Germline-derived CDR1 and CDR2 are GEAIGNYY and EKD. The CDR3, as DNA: TGTGCCTGTGACTCATTACTGGGGGATCGGACCGAAAAACTCATCTTT. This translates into CACDSLLGDRTEKLIF.